The 21 T cell receptor beta chains in this list originate from one sample, sequenced in a study of blood T cells in healthy people across ages. A J-beta primer mix and a sample-barcoded 5' primer were used in a second PCR of about 7 to 12 cycles. TCRdb passed the 5' RACE reads through MiXCR, listing each CDR3 protein once. The table lists 850,000 to 950,000 distinct CDR3 sequences, under 30% of them singletons, with 17% in the top ten. The sample was blood. The receptors here all came from a woman of 80 years or more in good health.

This rearrangement joins TRBV28 to TRBJ2-7, with unresolved D. Trimming removed 7 bases from V and 5 bases from J, with 24 bases in between. The CDR3 is made up of 16 amino acids. Germline CDR1 MDHEN, CDR2 SYDVKM. This CDR3 is CASTTPWAALSDEQYF. For the CDR3, the DNA is TGTGCCAGCACCACTCCTTGGGCAGCGCTATCGGACGAGCAGTACTTC.

The gene calls are TRBV6-2 or TRBV6-3 and TRBJ2-5, with a tentative D call TRBD1 (6 bases). The CDR3 has 15 amino acids. Between the trimmed V and J ends, which lost 9 bases and 0 bases, there was a span of 17 bases. Germline values: CDR1 MNHEY, CDR2 SVGEGT. The CDR3 is CASRGADSYQETQYF. The CDR3, as DNA: TGTGCCAGTAGAGGGGCGGACAGTTACCAAGAGACCCAGTACTTC.

The table lists this clonotype with many counts. The chain joins TRBV7-2 to TRBJ2-3, with D possibly being TRBD1 or TRBD2 (5 bases each). This CDR3 contains 15 residues. Germline CDR1 is SGHTA and CDR2 is FQGNSA. Trimming shortened V by 3 bases and J by 2 bases, and 12 bases separated the two germline ends. This CDR3 reads CASSLGPLLTDTQYF. CDR3 nucleotides: TGTGCCAGCAGCTTGGGACCCCTACTCACAGATACGCAGTATTTT.

This clonotype was seen only a few times. The V call is TRBV5-6, the J call TRBJ2-7; the D gene is possibly TRBD2 (6 bases). Germline V CDR1 and CDR2: SGHDT, YYEEEE. Trimming left V 2 bases short and J 7 bases short, with 16 bases between. The CDR3 runs 14 residues. The CDR3 protein is CASSLRGRMGEQYF. The CDR3, as DNA: TGTGCCAGCAGCTTACGGGGGAGAATGGGAGAGCAGTACTTC.

A few counts support this clonotype. Since a much larger clone is just one base distant, this may be a read error. V and J are TRBV6-2 or TRBV6-3 and TRBJ2-5; D possibly corresponds to TRBD2 (5 bases). CDR3 length equals 17 residues. Trimming removed 0 bases at V and 0 bases at J, with 14 bases between. In germline, CDR1 is MNHEY, CDR2 SVGEGT. The DNA for the CDR3 is TGTGCCAGCAGTTACTCGATAGCGAGGACGTACCAAGAGACCCAGTACTTC. The encoded protein is CASSYSIARTYQETQYF.

Comment on this clonotype: An end of the junction does not agree with germline; a read error may underlie this. The chain carries TRBV20-1 and TRBJ2-2, with D perhaps matching TRBD2 (6 bases). This CDR3 is 15 amino acids long. CDR1 is DFQATT, CDR2 SNEGSKA, per germline (reference sequence). CDR3 nucleotides: TGCAGTGCTAGAGTAGTGGGAATGAACACCGGGGGGCTGTTTTTT. This translates into CSARVVGMNTGGLFF.

This rearrangement joins TRBV27 to TRBJ1-1; TRBD1 matches at 8 bases. The V gene's germline CDR1 is MNHEY and CDR2 SMNVEV (reference sequence). The CDR3 covers 14 residues. With V trimmed by 5 bases and J by 7 bases, 9 bases remained unmatched. CDR3 loop: CASSPQSGGFEAFF. The CDR3 coding sequence is TGTGCCAGCAGTCCTCAATCAGGGGGCTTTGAAGCTTTCTTT.

In its sample, this clonotype was seen many times. J is TRBJ2-5 and V is TRBV7-2; 7 nucleotides align to TRBD1. The CDR3 loop spans 17 amino acids. Looked up from germline, CDR1 is SGHTA and CDR2 is FQGNSA. Trimming at V came to 0 bases and at J to 1 base, leaving 8 bases not matched to a gene. The CDR3 reads CASSLAGRGGPQETQYF. DNA for the CDR3: TGTGCCAGCAGCTTAGCTGGGCGAGGGGGCCCCCAAGAGACCCAGTACTTC.

The chain combines TRBV29-1 with TRBJ2-7, with TRBD1 matching 9 bases. Germline lookup yields CDR1 SQVTM and CDR2 ANQGSEA. CDR3 length equals 15 residues. The V and J ends lost 7 bases and 0 bases, in that order; junction bases with no gene match: 10. CDR3 in amino acids: CSAAPGTGTSYEQYF. In DNA, the CDR3 is TGCAGCGCCGCCCCAGGGACAGGGACCTCCTACGAGCAGTACTTC.

This clonotype was recorded at least ten times. The chain links TRBV3-1 to TRBJ1-4, with 7 positions matching TRBD1. The CDR3 has 14 amino acids. Germline trimming cut 4 bases from V and 8 bases from J; bases unmatched to any gene: 7. Germline V CDR1 and CDR2: LGHDT, YNNKEL (reference sequence). The CDR3 region has the DNA TGTGCCAGCAGCCCAATGACAGGGTCGGAAAAACTGTTTTTT. Translating it yields CASSPMTGSEKLFF. Filled out from reference TRBV3-1 and TRBJ1-4, the complete variable domain reads DTAVSQTPKYLVTQMGNDKSIKCEQNLGHDTMYWYKQDSKKFLKIMFSYNNKELIINETVPNRFSPKSPDKAHLNLHINSLELGDSAVYFCASSPMTGSEKLFFGSGTQLSVL.

This clonotype is a singleton in its sample. V gene TRBV5-1 combines with J gene TRBJ1-2; 7 bases fit TRBD1. V lost 0 bases to trimming and J lost 5 bases; unmatched junction nucleotides: 7. This CDR3 region has 15 residues. Germline CDR1 and CDR2: SGHRS and YFSETQ. CDR3 sequence (DNA): TGCGCCAGCAGCTTGGTCGGGACAGCCCCTTATGGCTACACCTTC. Translated, it gives CASSLVGTAPYGYTF.

The chain has TRBV7-2 and TRBJ2-7; D call uncertain. The J call may be wrong; the DNA end is better matched by TRBJ2-1. The CDR3 extends over 14 amino acids. CDR1 and CDR2 from the germline V gene are SGHTA and FQGNSA. CDR3 residues: CASSPRNNGDEQFF. The CDR3 DNA is TGTGCCAGCAGCCCCAGGAACAATGGTGATGAGCAGTTCTTC.

About this clonotype: A much larger clonotype is one base distant, so this may be a read error. This chain uses TRBV7-2 with TRBJ2-7; 7 nucleotides align to TRBD1. The germline V gene has CDR1 SGHTA and CDR2 FQGNSA. With 3 bases clipped from V and 3 bases from J, the junction kept 5 bases outside the gene matches. This CDR3 region has 14 residues. The CDR3 is CASSFVDRSYEQYF. The CDR3 nucleotides are TGTGCCAGCAGCTTTGTGGACAGGAGCTACGAGCAGTACTTC.

This clonotype was seen at least ten times. The chain is built from TRBV5-1 and TRBJ1-6; 8 nucleotides agree with TRBD1. V lost 4 bases to trimming and J lost 8 bases; unmatched junction nucleotides: 8. The CDR3 extends over 15 amino acids. CDR1 and CDR2 from the germline V gene are SGHRS and YFSETQ. The CDR3 region has the DNA TGCGCCAGCAGCCGAGAGACAGGGGCTTATTCACCCCTCCACTTT. Its translation: CASSRETGAYSPLHF.

This clonotype was picked up many times. This sequence joins TRBV18 and TRBJ2-5; D possibly corresponds to TRBD2 (6 bases). The CDR3 is 16 residues long. Germline lookup yields CDR1 KGHSH and CDR2 LQKENI. Trimming pared 3 bases from V and 5 bases from J, leaving 19 bases between. This CDR3 is CASSPNPPSAVETQYF. The CDR3 DNA sequence: TGTGCCAGCTCACCTAACCCCCCTAGCGCGGTGGAGACCCAGTACTTC.

This clonotype showed up many times. The chain uses TRBV7-2 and TRBJ2-1; D call uncertain. Trimming removed 0 bases from V and 0 bases from J, with 6 bases in between. The CDR3 runs 15 residues. Germline-derived CDR1 and CDR2 are SGHTA and FQGNSA. The CDR3 loop reads CASSLAESSYNEQFF. CDR3 DNA sequence: TGTGCCAGCAGCTTAGCAGAGAGCTCCTACAATGAGCAGTTCTTC.

The chain links TRBV7-2 to TRBJ2-5; 7 nucleotides line up with TRBD2. Trimming took 0 bases from V and 11 from J; bases not matched to a gene: 18. CDR3 length equals 17 residues. CDR1 is SGHTA, CDR2 FQGNSA, per germline. The CDR3 DNA reads TGTGCCAGCAGCTTAGCGCATCGGACTAGTGGTGGCAGTGAGCAGTACTTC. Residues: CASSLAHRTSGGSEQYF.

In this sample, this clonotype turned up a few times. This chain joins TRBV4-2 and TRBJ1-5; 9 bases align to TRBD1. CDR1 is LGHNA, CDR2 YNFKEQ, per germline. The CDR3 runs to 16 residues. J was trimmed by 5 bases and V by 0 bases; bases with no gene match: 5. The CDR3 nucleotides read TGTGCCAGCAGCCAAGATTGGGGACAGGGACATCAGCCCCAGCATTTT. It encodes CASSQDWGQGHQPQHF.

In its sample, this clonotype was seen many times. The genes are TRBV7-2 and TRBJ1-2; TRBD1 is a possible D gene (5 bases). Germline CDR1 is SGHTA and CDR2 is FQGNSA. The V end was cut by 0 bases, the J end by 8 bases, with 13 bases between. The CDR3 contains 14 residues. CDR3 nucleotides: TGTGCCAGCAGCTTAGCGACAAGGGGTGGGGGCTACACCTTC. Residues: CASSLATRGGGYTF.

Only a few counts were recorded for this clonotype. This clone may be a read error of a much larger clone one base away. The rearrangement links TRBV20-1 to TRBJ1-2, with a possible D match to TRBD1 (6 bases). The CDR3 consists of 16 residues. CDR1 and CDR2 (germline): DFQATT, SNEGSKA (reference sequence). CDR3 bases: TGCAGTGCTAGTAGGAACAGGGCGCCTTCTAACTATGGCTGCACCTTC. Protein product: CSASRNRAPSNYGCTF.

The chain recombines TRBV6-1 with TRBJ2-1; TRBD2 matches 9 bases. V gave up 6 bases and J gave up 5 bases; unmatched junction bases: 8. Germline CDR1 MNHNS, CDR2 SASEGT. The CDR3 sequence is 15 residues long. CDR3 residues: CASRAGTSRNNEQFF. CDR3 bases: TGTGCCAGCAGAGCCGGGACTAGCAGAAACAATGAGCAGTTCTTC.